The entry that follows covers one TCR beta chain sequence. No antigen is known for it. In this CDR3 the conserved last residue, phenylalanine or tryptophan, is missing, so a read error is likely. Total RNA (around 500 ng) served as template for TCR beta cDNA synthesis primed by a constant-region primer. A slightly modified ARM-PCR protocol with three nested multiplex PCR rounds produced these TCR beta libraries. TCRdb re-called the multiplex PCR reads with MiXCR, one entry per CDR3 protein. The table lists tens of thousands of distinct CDR3 sequences, 70% to 80% of them singletons, with about 25% in the top ten. These data come from a study of tumor-infiltrating lymphocytes in primary liver carcinoma. Findings and limits, study-wide: Tumors and blood were compared for top-250-clone fraction, and tumors had the significantly higher value (p = 0.039). Tumor region pairs outstripped tumor-adjacent and tumor-blood pairs in overlap. Only about 7.5-24% of top clones appeared in all five tumor regions.

Extraction of RNA together with DNA used about 20-34 mg of unsorted bulk tissue. Every tumor yielded five separate sampled regions. Input material: liver tumor tissue from sampling region 3. Subset here: tumor region T3, left-lateral pole. The clonotype originates from a middle-aged man with primary liver carcinoma and hepatitis B virus infection.

In DNA, the CDR3 is TGTGCCAGCAGCCCAGCCGACATGGACTATAGCTACACCTTG. This translates into CASSPADMDYSYTL. The chain has TRBV11-2 and TRBJ1-2; D is unresolved. The CDR3 is 14 amino acids. Germline CDR1 and CDR2: SGHAT and FQNNGV.